A selection of T cell receptor beta chains follows, all from one sample in a study of T cell responses to AZD1222 COVID-19 vaccine. The method was immunoSEQ multiplex PCR; TCRdb's version includes in-frame clones alone and lacks a portion of them. The data show about 120,000 clones, with almost 95% seen just once and 1.6% held by the top ten. Sequenced material: peripheral blood, taken 28 days after the second AZD1222 dose. The receptors originated from an adult who received the AZD1222 COVID-19 vaccine. CDR3s include the opening cysteine and the closing phenylalanine or tryptophan. Fields, in order: clone size, V gene, J gene, D gene, CDR3 DNA, CDR3 protein. The D gene is left open where the match is weak. A row's size may be missing; if present it is once, few, many or a size class.

size: .; V: TRBV11-2; J: TRBJ2-2; D: .; DNA: TGTGCCAGCAGCGTAGACACCTTCGCGAACACCGGGGAGCTGTTTTTT; CDR3: CASSVDTFANTGELFF
size: .; V: TRBV5-4; J: TRBJ2-6; D: .; DNA: TGTGCCAGCAGTTATGGCCAGGGGTTGGGGGCCAACGTCCTGACTTTC; CDR3: CASSYGQGLGANVLTF
size: .; V: TRBV27; J: TRBJ2-7; D: TRBD2; DNA: TGTGCCAGCAGTTTACATCCGGGGTCCGGGACTAGCGGAGTGTACTTC; CDR3: CASSLHPGSGTSGVYF
size: .; V: TRBV3-1/TRBV3-2; J: TRBJ1-2; D: TRBD1; DNA: TGTGCCAGCAGCTATAACCGGGACAGGGGTTACTCTGGCTACACCTTC; CDR3: CASSYNRDRGYSGYTF
size: .; V: TRBV29-1; J: TRBJ2-5; D: TRBD1; DNA: TGCAGCGCTGAACGGACAGGGGAGACCCAGTACTTC; CDR3: CSAERTGETQYF
size: .; V: TRBV10-1; J: TRBJ2-3; D: .; DNA: TGCGCCAGCAGTGAGTCGAGGTTCAGTTATACGCAGTATTTT; CDR3: CASSESRFSYTQYF
size: once; V: TRBV18; J: TRBJ2-6; D: TRBD1; DNA: TGTGCCAGCTCAACTACGACAGAGACAGGGTCCCCTGGGGCCAACGTCCTGACTTTC; CDR3: CASSTTTETGSPGANVLTF
size: .; V: TRBV4-2; J: TRBJ2-1; D: .; DNA: TGTGCCAGCAGCCCAACCAGAAATGAGCAGTTCTTC; CDR3: CASSPTRNEQFF
size: few; V: TRBV6-1; J: TRBJ2-1; D: TRBD2; DNA: TGTGCCAGCAGTGAAGTAGCGGGAGGGCCCAATGAGCAGTTCTTC; CDR3: CASSEVAGGPNEQFF
size: .; V: TRBV20-1; J: TRBJ2-1; D: TRBD2; DNA: TGCAGTGCTAGTCCTCTAGCGGGAGTGGGGAATGAGCAGTTCTTC; CDR3: CSASPLAGVGNEQFF
size: .; V: TRBV7-3; J: TRBJ2-3; D: TRBD2; DNA: TGTGCCAGCAGCTTACACCAGCGGGAGGGCACAGATACGCAGTATTTT; CDR3: CASSLHQREGTDTQYF
size: .; V: TRBV9; J: TRBJ2-3; D: .; DNA: TGTGCCAGCAGCGTAGAGGTGGGGAGAACAGATACGCAGTATTTT; CDR3: CASSVEVGRTDTQYF
size: .; V: TRBV6-1; J: TRBJ1-4; D: .; DNA: TGTGCCAGCAGTGAAGAAATAAGCCTTTCTAATGAAAAACTGTTTTTT; CDR3: CASSEEISLSNEKLFF
size: .; V: TRBV18; J: TRBJ1-1; D: TRBD1; DNA: TGTGCCAGCTCACCACTTCCCGGACAGGGAGGGGATGAAGCTTTCTTT; CDR3: CASSPLPGQGGDEAFF
size: .; V: TRBV28; J: TRBJ1-4; D: .; DNA: TGTGCCAGCAGTTTGGGTCGGGATGAAAAACTGTTTTTT; CDR3: CASSLGRDEKLFF
size: .; V: TRBV5-4; J: TRBJ2-3; D: TRBD2; DNA: TGTGCCAGCAACAAAATCGGGCTAGCGGGAACCCGTGAGGATACGCAGTATTTT; CDR3: CASNKIGLAGTREDTQYF
size: .; V: TRBV5-6; J: TRBJ2-5; D: .; DNA: TGTGCCAGCAGCTTGGGGACGCAGACCCAGTACTTC; CDR3: CASSLGTQTQYF
size: .; V: TRBV3-1/TRBV3-2; J: TRBJ2-3; D: TRBD2; DNA: TGTGCCAGCAGCCCCGGACTAGCGGGAGGTGTTACGCAGTATTTT; CDR3: CASSPGLAGGVTQYF
size: .; V: TRBV12-3/TRBV12-4; J: TRBJ2-2; D: .; DNA: TGTGCCAGCAGGGAGGGGAACACCGGGGAGCTGTTTTTT; CDR3: CASREGNTGELFF
size: .; V: TRBV9; J: TRBJ1-1; D: .; DNA: TGTGCCAGCAGCGTAGACCCTAGGAAGAACACTGAAGCTTTCTTT; CDR3: CASSVDPRKNTEAFF
size: .; V: TRBV2; J: TRBJ2-7; D: TRBD1; DNA: TGTGCCACCACAATCATACAGGGGGCTTCCTACGAGCAGTACTTC; CDR3: CATTIIQGASYEQYF
size: .; V: TRBV6-6; J: TRBJ2-5; D: TRBD2; DNA: TGTGCCACCGGGACTAGCGGGACGGGTGAGACCCAGTACTTC; CDR3: CATGTSGTGETQYF
size: .; V: TRBV3-1/TRBV3-2; J: TRBJ2-5; D: .; DNA: TGTGCCAGCAGCCAATCCGTTTTTCGAGAGACCCAGTACTTC; CDR3: CASSQSVFRETQYF
size: .; V: TRBV4-1; J: TRBJ2-2; D: .; DNA: TGCGCCAGCAGCCAGGGGGACAAGTACACCGGGGAGCTGTTTTTT; CDR3: CASSQGDKYTGELFF
size: .; V: TRBV28; J: TRBJ1-5; D: TRBD1; DNA: TGTGCCAGCAGACGAGACAGGGCCCCATGGCCCCAGCATTTT; CDR3: CASRRDRAPWPQHF
size: .; V: TRBV4-2; J: TRBJ1-1; D: .; DNA: TGTGCCAGCACTAGAGACGGCAACATGAACACTGAAGCTTTCTTT; CDR3: CASTRDGNMNTEAFF
size: .; V: TRBV9; J: TRBJ2-1; D: TRBD2; DNA: TGTGCCAGCAGCGTAGCTGGGACTAGCGACTACAATGAGCAGTTCTTC; CDR3: CASSVAGTSDYNEQFF
size: .; V: TRBV7-2; J: TRBJ2-3; D: .; DNA: TGTGCCAGCAGCTTTAAGTCTAGCGGCACAGATACGCAGTATTTT; CDR3: CASSFKSSGTDTQYF
size: once; V: TRBV6-5; J: TRBJ2-7; D: .; DNA: TGTGCCAGCAGTACCGCAGGGGATCGGTACGAGCAGTACTTC; CDR3: CASSTAGDRYEQYF
size: .; V: TRBV28; J: TRBJ2-1; D: TRBD2; DNA: TGTGCCAGCAGTTTAATGACGGGACTAGCCTGGGAGCAGTTCTTC; CDR3: CASSLMTGLAWEQFF
size: .; V: TRBV28; J: TRBJ1-4; D: .; DNA: TGTGCCAGCAGCGAGCCGGTGGGGAGAACTAATGAAAAACTGTTTTTT; CDR3: CASSEPVGRTNEKLFF
size: .; V: TRBV3-1/TRBV3-2; J: TRBJ1-5; D: .; DNA: TGTGCCAGCAGCCAGGCCCTCTATAGCAATCAGCCCCAGCATTTT; CDR3: CASSQALYSNQPQHF
size: .; V: TRBV19; J: TRBJ2-2; D: TRBD1; DNA: TGTGCCAGTAGTGTACTGACAGGGTTCACCGGGGAGCTGTTTTTT; CDR3: CASSVLTGFTGELFF
size: .; V: TRBV6-5; J: TRBJ1-1; D: TRBD1; DNA: TGTGCCAGCAGTTACCTGACAGGGAGAGTCGCTGAAGCTTTCTTT; CDR3: CASSYLTGRVAEAFF
size: .; V: TRBV5-1; J: TRBJ2-1; D: .; DNA: TGCGCCAGCAGCGCAGAATACAATGAGCAGTTCTTC; CDR3: CASSAEYNEQFF